The rows below give T cell receptor beta chains drawn from one sample of a study of T cells in Graves' hyperthyroidism and ophthalmopathy. MiXCR was run by TCRdb on the multiplex PCR reads, yielding one entry per CDR3 protein. The sample holds hundreds of thousands of distinct CDR3 sequences, roughly 14% seen once. Sequenced input: blood. The receptors were sampled from a woman younger than 45 with Graves' hyperthyroidism that later progressed to Graves' ophthalmopathy. Both conserved end residues are part of each CDR3. The D gene is left open where the match is weak. The size of a clone is reported for some rows only, either as once, few or many, or as a class for expanded clones.

d_call: TRBD2; j_call: TRBJ2-7; clone_size: few; v_call: TRBV7-2; cdr3_aa: CASSLANLAGRYEQYF; cdr3_nt: TGTGCCAGCAGCTTAGCAAACCTAGCGGGCCGCTACGAGCAGTACTTC
d_call: TRBD1; j_call: TRBJ1-2; clone_size: many; v_call: TRBV7-9; cdr3_aa: CASSIPGTGGGGYTF; cdr3_nt: TGTGCCAGCAGCATCCCCGGGACAGGGGGAGGAGGCTACACCTTC
d_call: NA; j_call: TRBJ2-5; clone_size: NA; v_call: TRBV11-1; cdr3_aa: CASSTRVSETQYF; cdr3_nt: TGTGCCAGCAGCACCAGGGTGTCGGAGACCCAGTACTTC
d_call: NA; j_call: TRBJ2-7; clone_size: once; v_call: TRBV4-1; cdr3_aa: CASSPQGAGVGYEQYF; cdr3_nt: TGCGCCAGCAGCCCACAGGGCGCGGGAGTAGGATACGAGCAGTACTTC
d_call: NA; j_call: TRBJ1-5; clone_size: many; v_call: TRBV24-1; cdr3_aa: CATSDHREGNQPQHF; cdr3_nt: TGTGCCACCAGTGATCACAGGGAAGGCAATCAGCCCCAGCATTTT
d_call: NA; j_call: TRBJ1-2; clone_size: few; v_call: TRBV12-3/TRBV12-4; cdr3_aa: CASSFAVGYGYTF; cdr3_nt: TGTGCCAGCAGTTTTGCGGTCGGATATGGCTACACCTTC
d_call: TRBD2; j_call: TRBJ2-3; clone_size: once; v_call: TRBV11-1; cdr3_aa: CASSAGLAEGNTDTQYF; cdr3_nt: TGTGCCAGCAGCGCAGGACTAGCGGAGGGTAACACAGATACGCAGTATTTT
d_call: TRBD2; j_call: TRBJ2-1; clone_size: many; v_call: TRBV19; cdr3_aa: CASRLSGLAATSSYNEQFF; cdr3_nt: TGTGCCAGTCGGCTATCAGGACTAGCGGCAACTAGCTCCTACAATGAGCAGTTCTTC
d_call: NA; j_call: TRBJ1-1; clone_size: many; v_call: TRBV29-1; cdr3_aa: CSVLADGAFF; cdr3_nt: TGCAGCGTGCTGGCGGACGGGGCTTTCTTT
d_call: NA; j_call: TRBJ2-1; clone_size: many; v_call: TRBV20-1; cdr3_aa: CSAPRRSNEQFF; cdr3_nt: TGCAGTGCCCCACGCCGGTCCAATGAGCAGTTCTTC
d_call: NA; j_call: TRBJ2-1; clone_size: once; v_call: TRBV12-5; cdr3_aa: CASGLGTSTTNEQFF; cdr3_nt: TGTGCTAGTGGTCTGGGGACTTCGACAACCAATGAGCAGTTCTTC
d_call: NA; j_call: TRBJ2-2; clone_size: few; v_call: TRBV5-1; cdr3_aa: CASSRQDTGELFF; cdr3_nt: TGCGCCAGCAGTCGACAGGACACCGGGGAGCTGTTTTTT
d_call: NA; j_call: TRBJ1-4; clone_size: NA; v_call: TRBV19; cdr3_aa: CASKNLNEKLFF; cdr3_nt: TGTGCCAGTAAGAACCTAAATGAAAAACTGTTTTTT
d_call: TRBD1; j_call: TRBJ2-7; clone_size: few; v_call: TRBV7-3; cdr3_aa: CTSSVRSPGQVGSYEQYF; cdr3_nt: TGTACCAGCAGCGTTAGGAGTCCGGGACAGGTAGGCTCCTACGAGCAGTACTTC
d_call: TRBD2; j_call: TRBJ2-3; clone_size: once; v_call: TRBV19; cdr3_aa: CASSSSGLASTDTQYF; cdr3_nt: TGTGCCAGTAGTTCTAGCGGCCTCGCTAGCACAGATACGCAGTATTTT
d_call: TRBD1; j_call: TRBJ2-7; clone_size: NA; v_call: TRBV12-3/TRBV12-4; cdr3_aa: CASRLRGTAEQYF; cdr3_nt: TGTGCCAGCAGGTTAAGGGGGACAGCCGAGCAGTACTTC
d_call: TRBD1; j_call: TRBJ1-6; clone_size: many; v_call: TRBV5-1; cdr3_aa: CASSVQGIDSPLHF; cdr3_nt: TGCGCCAGCAGTGTACAGGGGATTGATTCACCCCTCCACTTT
d_call: TRBD1; j_call: TRBJ1-1; clone_size: few; v_call: TRBV5-4; cdr3_aa: CASSETGTAIEAFF; cdr3_nt: TGTGCCAGCAGCGAAACCGGGACAGCAATTGAAGCTTTCTTT
d_call: NA; j_call: TRBJ2-2; clone_size: few; v_call: TRBV9; cdr3_aa: CASSPPPGSGELFF; cdr3_nt: TGTGCCAGCAGCCCCCCCCCGGGTTCCGGGGAGCTGTTTTTT
d_call: NA; j_call: TRBJ1-5; clone_size: NA; v_call: TRBV20-1; cdr3_aa: CSARDSSGANYQPQHF; cdr3_nt: TGCAGTGCTAGAGATTCTTCGGGGGCAAACTATCAGCCCCAGCATTTT
d_call: TRBD2; j_call: TRBJ2-2; clone_size: NA; v_call: TRBV10-3; cdr3_aa: CAISDTEARGGSETGELFF; cdr3_nt: TGTGCCATCAGTGATACCGAGGCGAGGGGAGGGTCCGAGACCGGGGAGCTGTTTTTT
d_call: NA; j_call: TRBJ1-4; clone_size: few; v_call: TRBV7-9; cdr3_aa: CASSPSGAGRFEKLFF; cdr3_nt: TGTGCCAGCAGCCCCAGTGGTGCAGGGAGATTTGAAAAACTGTTTTTT
d_call: NA; j_call: TRBJ2-1; clone_size: NA; v_call: TRBV7-9; cdr3_aa: CASSLDSSAAFF; cdr3_nt: TGTGCCAGCAGCTTAGATAGCTCAGCGGCGTTCTTC
d_call: NA; j_call: TRBJ1-2; clone_size: NA; v_call: TRBV3-1; cdr3_aa: CASSPPGSYGYTF; cdr3_nt: TGTGCCAGCAGCCCCCCAGGTAGCTATGGCTACACCTTC
d_call: TRBD2; j_call: TRBJ2-7; clone_size: NA; v_call: TRBV5-6; cdr3_aa: CASSFKPGLATVMGSYEQYF; cdr3_nt: TGTGCCAGCAGCTTTAAACCGGGACTAGCGACCGTCATGGGTTCCTACGAGCAGTACTTC
d_call: NA; j_call: TRBJ2-2; clone_size: many; v_call: TRBV7-8; cdr3_aa: CASSFTFDRRNTGELFF; cdr3_nt: TGTGCCAGCAGCTTTACCTTTGACAGAAGGAACACCGGGGAGCTGTTTTTT
d_call: NA; j_call: TRBJ1-2; clone_size: few; v_call: TRBV2; cdr3_aa: CASSDVSSGYGYTF; cdr3_nt: TGTGCCAGCAGTGACGTCAGCTCAGGGTATGGCTACACCTTC
d_call: NA; j_call: TRBJ2-5; clone_size: NA; v_call: TRBV9; cdr3_aa: CASSVLGDETQYF; cdr3_nt: TGTGCCAGCAGCGTATTAGGGGACGAGACCCAGTACTTC
d_call: NA; j_call: TRBJ2-7; clone_size: many; v_call: TRBV11-2; cdr3_aa: CASSSVGRPRGSSYEQYF; cdr3_nt: TGTGCCAGCAGCTCTGTAGGACGGCCACGTGGGAGCTCTTACGAGCAGTACTTC
d_call: NA; j_call: TRBJ1-1; clone_size: NA; v_call: TRBV7-3; cdr3_aa: CASSAVPGSGAAFF; cdr3_nt: TGTGCCAGCAGCGCGGTGCCAGGATCGGGGGCAGCTTTCTTT
d_call: TRBD1; j_call: TRBJ1-2; clone_size: NA; v_call: TRBV5-1; cdr3_aa: CASSYTNPGTANYGYTF; cdr3_nt: TGCGCCAGCAGCTACACTAACCCCGGGACAGCAAACTATGGCTACACCTTC